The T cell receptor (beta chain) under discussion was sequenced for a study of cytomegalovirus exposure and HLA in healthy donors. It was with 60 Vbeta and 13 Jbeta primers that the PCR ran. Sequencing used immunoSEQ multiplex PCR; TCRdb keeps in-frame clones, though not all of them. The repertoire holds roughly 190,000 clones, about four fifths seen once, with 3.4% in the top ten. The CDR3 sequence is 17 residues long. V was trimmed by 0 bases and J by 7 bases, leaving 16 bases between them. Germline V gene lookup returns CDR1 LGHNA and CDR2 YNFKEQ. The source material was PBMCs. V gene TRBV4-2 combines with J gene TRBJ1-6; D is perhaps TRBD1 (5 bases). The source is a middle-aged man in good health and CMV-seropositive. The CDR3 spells CASSQDPDRLRNSPLHF. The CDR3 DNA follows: TGTGCCAGCAGCCAAGATCCCGACAGATTGCGAAATTCACCCCTCCACTTT.